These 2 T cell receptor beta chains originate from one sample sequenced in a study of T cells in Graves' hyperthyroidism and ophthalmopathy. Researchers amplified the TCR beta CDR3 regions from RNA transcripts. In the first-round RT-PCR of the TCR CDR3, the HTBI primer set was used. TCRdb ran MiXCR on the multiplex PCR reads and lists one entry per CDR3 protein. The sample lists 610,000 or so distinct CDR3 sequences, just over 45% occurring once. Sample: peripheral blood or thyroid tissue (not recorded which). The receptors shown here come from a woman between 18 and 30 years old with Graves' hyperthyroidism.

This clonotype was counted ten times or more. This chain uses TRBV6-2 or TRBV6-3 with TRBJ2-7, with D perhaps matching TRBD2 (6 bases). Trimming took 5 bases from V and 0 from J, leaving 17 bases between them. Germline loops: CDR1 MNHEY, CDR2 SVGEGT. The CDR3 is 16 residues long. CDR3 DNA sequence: TGTGCCAGCAGTCCCAATGCGGGGATGAGCTCCTACGAGCAGTACTTC. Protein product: CASSPNAGMSSYEQYF.

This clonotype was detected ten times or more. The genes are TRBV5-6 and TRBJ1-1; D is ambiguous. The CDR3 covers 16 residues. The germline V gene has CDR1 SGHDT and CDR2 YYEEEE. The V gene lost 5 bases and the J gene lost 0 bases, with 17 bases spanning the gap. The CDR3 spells CASSPLVEGLNTEAFF. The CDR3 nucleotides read TGTGCCAGCAGTCCCCTAGTCGAGGGATTGAACACTGAAGCTTTCTTT.